This entry concerns a single T cell receptor (beta chain). This entry comes from a study of blood T cell repertoires in COVID-19. Study in general: Specimens from acute and convalescent COVID-19 originated in the United States, Italy and Spain. From T cells, B-cell-depleted T cells, or PBMCs came the material, which was cDNA or gDNA.

Per the study methods: Researchers report that nucleated cell counts were estimated from reference gene primer amplification. Method: immunoSEQ multiplex PCR; TCRdb's copy keeps in-frame clones and lacks some. V and J calls and clone size are as listed in that table; D and trimming were resolved from the DNA. The data contain some 220,000 clones, more than 65% of them singletons. Sequencing was done on a sample of peripheral blood. This receptor was obtained from a man aged 50-60 years with active or convalescent COVID-19.

The CDR3 DNA reads TGCGCCAGCAGCCAAGAGGTGTCGAGGATGAATACGCAGTATTTT. This sequence encodes CASSQEVSRMNTQYF. V and J are TRBV4-3 and TRBJ2-3; D unresolved. This CDR3 comprises 15 residues. With 0 bases removed from V and 7 bases from J, the gap between germline ends came to 14 bases. CDR1 LGHNA and CDR2 YSLEER come from the germline V gene.